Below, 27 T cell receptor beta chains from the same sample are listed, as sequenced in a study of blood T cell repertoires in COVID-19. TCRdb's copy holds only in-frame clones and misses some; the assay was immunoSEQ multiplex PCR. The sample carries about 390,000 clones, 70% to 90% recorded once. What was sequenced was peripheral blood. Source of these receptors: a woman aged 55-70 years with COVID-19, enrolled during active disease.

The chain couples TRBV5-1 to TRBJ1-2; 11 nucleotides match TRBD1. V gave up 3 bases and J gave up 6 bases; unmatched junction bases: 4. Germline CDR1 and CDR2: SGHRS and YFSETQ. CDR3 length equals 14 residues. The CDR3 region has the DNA TGCGCCAGCAGCTCCGGACAGGGGGCGAATGGCTACACCTTC. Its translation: CASSSGQGANGYTF.

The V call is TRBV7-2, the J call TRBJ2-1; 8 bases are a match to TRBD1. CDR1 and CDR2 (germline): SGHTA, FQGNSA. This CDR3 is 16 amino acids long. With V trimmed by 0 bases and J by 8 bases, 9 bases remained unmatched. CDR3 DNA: TGTGCCAGCAGCTTAGCGATAGGGACAGGTTTCCATGAGCAGTTCTTC. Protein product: CASSLAIGTGFHEQFF.

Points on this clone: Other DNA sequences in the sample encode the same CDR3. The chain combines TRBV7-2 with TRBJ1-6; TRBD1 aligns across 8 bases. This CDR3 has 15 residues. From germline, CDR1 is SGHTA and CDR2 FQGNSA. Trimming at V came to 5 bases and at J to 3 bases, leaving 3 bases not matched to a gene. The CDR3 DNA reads TGTGCCAGCAGCCCAGGGACAGGCTATAATTCACCCCTCCACTTT. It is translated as CASSPGTGYNSPLHF.

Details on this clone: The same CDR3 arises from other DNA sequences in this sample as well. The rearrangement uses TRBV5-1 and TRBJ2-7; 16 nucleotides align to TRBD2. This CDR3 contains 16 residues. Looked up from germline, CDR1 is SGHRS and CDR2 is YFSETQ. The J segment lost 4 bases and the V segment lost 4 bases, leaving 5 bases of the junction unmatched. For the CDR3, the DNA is TGCGCCAGCAGCCCGGGACTAGCGGGGGGGCTTTACGAGCAGTACTTC. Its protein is CASSPGLAGGLYEQYF.

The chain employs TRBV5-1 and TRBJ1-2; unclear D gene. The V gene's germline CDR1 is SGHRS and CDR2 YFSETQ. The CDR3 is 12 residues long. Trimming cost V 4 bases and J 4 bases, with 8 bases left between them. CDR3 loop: CASSVNSYGYTF. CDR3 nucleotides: TGCGCCAGCAGCGTAAACAGCTATGGCTACACCTTC.

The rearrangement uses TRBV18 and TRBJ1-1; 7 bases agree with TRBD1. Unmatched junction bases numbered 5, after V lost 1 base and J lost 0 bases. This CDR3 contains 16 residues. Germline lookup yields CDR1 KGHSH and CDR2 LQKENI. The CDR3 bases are TGTGCCAGCTCACCACGGGGGACAGTAATGAACACTGAAGCTTTCTTT. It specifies CASSPRGTVMNTEAFF.

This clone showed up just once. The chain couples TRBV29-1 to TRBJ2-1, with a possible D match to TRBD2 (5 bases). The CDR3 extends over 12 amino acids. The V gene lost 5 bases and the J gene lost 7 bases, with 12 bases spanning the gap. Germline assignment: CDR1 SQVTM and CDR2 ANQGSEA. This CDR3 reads CSVNNRGNEQFF. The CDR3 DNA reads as TGCAGCGTTAATAACCGCGGGAATGAGCAGTTCTTC.

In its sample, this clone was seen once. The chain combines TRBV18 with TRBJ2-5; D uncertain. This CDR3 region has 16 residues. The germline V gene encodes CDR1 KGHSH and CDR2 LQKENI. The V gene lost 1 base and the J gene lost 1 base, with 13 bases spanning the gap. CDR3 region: CASSPQWHSLQETQYF. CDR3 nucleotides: TGTGCCAGCTCACCACAGTGGCACAGCCTCCAAGAGACCCAGTACTTC.

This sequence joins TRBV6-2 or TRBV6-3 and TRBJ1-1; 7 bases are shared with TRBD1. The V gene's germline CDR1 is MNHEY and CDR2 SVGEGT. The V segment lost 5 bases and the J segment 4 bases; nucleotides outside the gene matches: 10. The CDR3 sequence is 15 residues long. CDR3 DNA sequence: TGTGCCAGCAGTACTCGACAGGGAGGCGGCACTGAAGCTTTCTTT. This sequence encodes CASSTRQGGGTEAFF.

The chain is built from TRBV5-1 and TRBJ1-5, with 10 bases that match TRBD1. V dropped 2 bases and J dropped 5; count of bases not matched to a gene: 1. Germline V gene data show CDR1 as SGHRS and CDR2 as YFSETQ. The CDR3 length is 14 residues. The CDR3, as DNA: TGCGCCAGCAGCTTTGGGACAGGGGATCAGCCCCAGCATTTT. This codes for CASSFGTGDQPQHF.

Here the CDR3 DNA reads TGTGCCAGCAGGAGGGACAGGGGGGATGGCTACACCTTC. It is translated as CASRRDRGDGYTF. The gene calls are TRBV6-5 and TRBJ1-2, with 11 bases fitting TRBD1. The CDR3 extends over 13 amino acids. CDR1 and CDR2 (germline): MNHEY, SVGAGI. The V and J ends lost 6 bases and 6 bases, in that order; junction bases with no gene match: 3.

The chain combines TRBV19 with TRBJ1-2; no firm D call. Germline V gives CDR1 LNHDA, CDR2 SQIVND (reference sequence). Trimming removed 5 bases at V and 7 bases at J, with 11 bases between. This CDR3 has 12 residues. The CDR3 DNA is TGTGCCAGTAGTTTGGCGGGCTCTGGCTACACCTTC. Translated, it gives CASSLAGSGYTF.

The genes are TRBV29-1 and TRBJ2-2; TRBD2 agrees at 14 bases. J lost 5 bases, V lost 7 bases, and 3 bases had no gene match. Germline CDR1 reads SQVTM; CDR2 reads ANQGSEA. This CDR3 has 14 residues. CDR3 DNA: TGCAGCGCCAGGACTAGCGGGGGGACCGGGGAGCTGTTTTTT. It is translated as CSARTSGGTGELFF.

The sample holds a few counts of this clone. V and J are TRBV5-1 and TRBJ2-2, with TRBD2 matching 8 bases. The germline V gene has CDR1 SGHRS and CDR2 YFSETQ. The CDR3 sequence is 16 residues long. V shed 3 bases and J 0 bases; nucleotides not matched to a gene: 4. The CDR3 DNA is TGCGCCAGCAGCTCCGGGGGGGTCGCGAACACCGGGGAGCTGTTTTTT. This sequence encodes CASSSGGVANTGELFF.

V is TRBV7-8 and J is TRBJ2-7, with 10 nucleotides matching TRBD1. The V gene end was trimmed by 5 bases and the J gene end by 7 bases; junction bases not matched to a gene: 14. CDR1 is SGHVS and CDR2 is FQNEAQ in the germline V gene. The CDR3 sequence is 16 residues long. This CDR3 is CASSRRRDRGFGEQYF. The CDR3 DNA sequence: TGTGCCAGCAGCCGTCGCCGGGACAGGGGTTTTGGGGAGCAGTACTTC.

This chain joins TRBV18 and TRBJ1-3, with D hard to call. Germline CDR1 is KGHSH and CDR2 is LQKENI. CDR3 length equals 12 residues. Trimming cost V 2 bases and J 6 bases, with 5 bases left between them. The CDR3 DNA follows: TGTGCCAGCTCACCAGGCTCAAACACCATATATTTT. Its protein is CASSPGSNTIYF.

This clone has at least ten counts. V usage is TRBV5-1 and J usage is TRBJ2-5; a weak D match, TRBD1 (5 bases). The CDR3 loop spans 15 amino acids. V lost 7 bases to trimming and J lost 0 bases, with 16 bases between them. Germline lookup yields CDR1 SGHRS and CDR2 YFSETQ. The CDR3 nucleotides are TGCGCCAGCGGCCATTCCAGACAGTACCAAGAGACCCAGTACTTC. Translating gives CASGHSRQYQETQYF. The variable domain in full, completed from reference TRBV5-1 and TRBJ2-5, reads KAGVTQTPRYLIKTRGQQVTLSCSPISGHRSVSWYQQTPGQGLQFLFEYFSETQRNKGNFPGRFSGRQFSNSRSEMNVSTLELGDSALYLCASGHSRQYQETQYFGPGTRLLVL.

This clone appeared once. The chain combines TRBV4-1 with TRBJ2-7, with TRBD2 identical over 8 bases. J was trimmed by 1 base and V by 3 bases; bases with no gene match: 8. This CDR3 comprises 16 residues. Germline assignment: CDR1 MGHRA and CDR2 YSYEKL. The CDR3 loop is CASSHLRSGGSYEQYF. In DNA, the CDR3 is TGCGCCAGCAGCCACCTCAGGAGCGGGGGATCCTACGAGCAGTACTTC.

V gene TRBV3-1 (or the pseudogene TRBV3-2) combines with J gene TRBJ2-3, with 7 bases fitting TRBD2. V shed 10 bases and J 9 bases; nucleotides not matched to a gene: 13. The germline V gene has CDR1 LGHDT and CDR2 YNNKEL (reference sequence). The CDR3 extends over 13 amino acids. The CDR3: CATRREGTGTQYF. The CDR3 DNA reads TGTGCCACGCGCAGGGAGGGAACCGGGACGCAGTATTTT.

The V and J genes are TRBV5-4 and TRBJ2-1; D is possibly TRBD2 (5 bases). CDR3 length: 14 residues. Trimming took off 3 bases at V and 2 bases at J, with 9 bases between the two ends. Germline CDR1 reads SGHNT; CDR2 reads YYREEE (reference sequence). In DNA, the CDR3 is TGTGCCAGCAGCTCCGACGGGGCCTACAATGAGCAGTTCTTC. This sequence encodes CASSSDGAYNEQFF. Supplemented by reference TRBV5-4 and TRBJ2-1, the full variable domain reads ETGVTQSPTHLIKTRGQQVTLRCSSQSGHNTVSWYQQALGQGPQFIFQYYREEENGRGNFPPRFSGLQFPNYSSELNVNALELDDSALYLCASSSDGAYNEQFFGPGTRLTVL.

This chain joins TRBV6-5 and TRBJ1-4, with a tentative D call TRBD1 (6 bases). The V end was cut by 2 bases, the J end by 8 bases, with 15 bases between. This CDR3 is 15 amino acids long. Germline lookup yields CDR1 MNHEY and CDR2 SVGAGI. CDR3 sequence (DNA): TGTGCCAGCAGTTACGCCAGGGGTCTGGGCGAAAAACTGTTTTTT. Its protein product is CASSYARGLGEKLFF.

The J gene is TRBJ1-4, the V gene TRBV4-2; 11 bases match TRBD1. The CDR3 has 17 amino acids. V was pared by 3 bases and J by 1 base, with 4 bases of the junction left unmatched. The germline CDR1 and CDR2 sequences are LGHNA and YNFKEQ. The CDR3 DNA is TGTGCCAGCAGCCAGCGGGACAGGGGGAAAACTAATGAAAAACTGTTTTTT. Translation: CASSQRDRGKTNEKLFF.

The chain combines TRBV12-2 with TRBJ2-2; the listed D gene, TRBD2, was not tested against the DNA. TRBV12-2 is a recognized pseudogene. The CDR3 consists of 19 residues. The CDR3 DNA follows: TGTGCAAGTCGCTCCCCCGGGACTAGCGGGGGGCCGAGGACCGGGGAGCTGTTTTTT. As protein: CASRSPGTSGGPRTGELFF.

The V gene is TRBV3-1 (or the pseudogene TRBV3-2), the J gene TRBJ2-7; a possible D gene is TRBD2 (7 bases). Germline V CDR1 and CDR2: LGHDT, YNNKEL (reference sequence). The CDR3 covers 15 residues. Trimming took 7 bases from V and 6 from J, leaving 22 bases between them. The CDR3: CASTKGGGPPPEQYF. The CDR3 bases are TGTGCCAGCACCAAAGGGGGGGGGCCCCCCCCCGAGCAGTACTTC.

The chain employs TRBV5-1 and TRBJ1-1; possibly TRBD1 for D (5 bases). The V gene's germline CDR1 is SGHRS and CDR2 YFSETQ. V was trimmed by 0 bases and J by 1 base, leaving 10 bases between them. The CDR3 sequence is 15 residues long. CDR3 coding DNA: TGCGCCAGCAGCTTGGCCCGGGGGAGGAACACTGAAGCTTTCTTT. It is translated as CASSLARGRNTEAFF.

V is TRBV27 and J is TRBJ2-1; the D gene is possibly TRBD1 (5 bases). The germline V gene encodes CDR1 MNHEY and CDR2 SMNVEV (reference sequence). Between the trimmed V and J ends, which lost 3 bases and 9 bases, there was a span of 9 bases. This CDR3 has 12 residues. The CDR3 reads CASSFRVGEQFF. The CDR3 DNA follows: TGTGCCAGCAGTTTCAGGGTAGGTGAGCAGTTCTTC.

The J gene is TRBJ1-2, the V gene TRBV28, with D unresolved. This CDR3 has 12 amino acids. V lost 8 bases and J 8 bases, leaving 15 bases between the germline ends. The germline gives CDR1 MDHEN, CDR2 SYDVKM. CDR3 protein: CASHEAGWGYTF. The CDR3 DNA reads TGTGCCAGCCACGAGGCGGGGTGGGGCTACACCTTC.